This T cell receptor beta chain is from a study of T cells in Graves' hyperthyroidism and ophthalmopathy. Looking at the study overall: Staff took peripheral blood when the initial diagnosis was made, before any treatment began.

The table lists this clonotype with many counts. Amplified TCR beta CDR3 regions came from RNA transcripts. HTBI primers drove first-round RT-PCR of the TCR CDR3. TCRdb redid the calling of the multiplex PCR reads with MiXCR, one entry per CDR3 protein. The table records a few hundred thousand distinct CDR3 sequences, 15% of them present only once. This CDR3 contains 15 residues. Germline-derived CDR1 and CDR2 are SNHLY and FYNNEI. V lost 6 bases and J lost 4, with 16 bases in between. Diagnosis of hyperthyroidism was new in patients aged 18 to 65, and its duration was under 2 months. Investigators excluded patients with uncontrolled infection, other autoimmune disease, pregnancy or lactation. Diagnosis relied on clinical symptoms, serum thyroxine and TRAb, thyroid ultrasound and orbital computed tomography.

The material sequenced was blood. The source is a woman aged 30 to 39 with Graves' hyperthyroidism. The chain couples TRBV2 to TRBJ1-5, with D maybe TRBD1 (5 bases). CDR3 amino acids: CASSEQGRVNQPQHF. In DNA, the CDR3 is TGTGCCAGCAGCGAGCAGGGTAGGGTAAATCAGCCCCAGCATTTT.